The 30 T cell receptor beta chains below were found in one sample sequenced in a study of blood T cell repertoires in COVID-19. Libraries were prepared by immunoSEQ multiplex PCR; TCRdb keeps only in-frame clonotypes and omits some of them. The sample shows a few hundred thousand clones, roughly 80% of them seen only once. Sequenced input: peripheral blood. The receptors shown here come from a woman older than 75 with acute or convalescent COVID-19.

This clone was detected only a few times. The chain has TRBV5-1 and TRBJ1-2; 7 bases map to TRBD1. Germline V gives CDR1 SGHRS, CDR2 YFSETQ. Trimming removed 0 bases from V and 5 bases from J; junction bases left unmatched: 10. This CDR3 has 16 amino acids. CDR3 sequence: CASSLGEDRSSYGYTF. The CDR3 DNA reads TGCGCCAGCAGCTTGGGGGAGGACAGGTCATCGTATGGCTACACCTTC.

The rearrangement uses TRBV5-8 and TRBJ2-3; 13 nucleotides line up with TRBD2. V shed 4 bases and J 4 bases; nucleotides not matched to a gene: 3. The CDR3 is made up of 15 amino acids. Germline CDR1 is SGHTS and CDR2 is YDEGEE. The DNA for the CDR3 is TGTGCCAGCAGCAGGACTAGCGGGAGCGCAGATACGCAGTATTTT. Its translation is CASSRTSGSADTQYF.

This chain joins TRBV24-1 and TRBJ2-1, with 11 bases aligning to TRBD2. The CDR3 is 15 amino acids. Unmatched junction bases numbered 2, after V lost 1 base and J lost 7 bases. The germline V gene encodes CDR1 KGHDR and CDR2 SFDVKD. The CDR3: CATSDFGLAGNEQFF. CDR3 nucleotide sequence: TGTGCCACCAGTGATTTCGGACTAGCGGGTAATGAGCAGTTCTTC.

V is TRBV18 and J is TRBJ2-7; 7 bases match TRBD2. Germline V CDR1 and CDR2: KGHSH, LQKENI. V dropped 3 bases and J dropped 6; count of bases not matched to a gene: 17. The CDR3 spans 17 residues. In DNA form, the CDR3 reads TGTGCCAGCTCACCTTACTCCGGGACTACAACGGGGAGCGAGCAGTACTTC. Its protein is CASSPYSGTTTGSEQYF.

The CDR3: CASVPGSSYNEQFF. CDR3 nucleotide sequence: TGTGCCAGCGTCCCGGGGAGCTCCTACAATGAGCAGTTCTTC. The chain combines TRBV27 with TRBJ2-1, with D perhaps matching TRBD2 (5 bases). Looked up from germline, CDR1 is MNHEY and CDR2 is SMNVEV (reference sequence). The CDR3 covers 14 residues. The V end lost 8 bases, the J end lost 0 bases, and 11 bases lay between the germline ends.

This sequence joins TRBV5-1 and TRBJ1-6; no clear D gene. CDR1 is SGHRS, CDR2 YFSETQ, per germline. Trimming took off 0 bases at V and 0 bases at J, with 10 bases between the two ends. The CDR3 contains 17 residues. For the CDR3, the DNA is TGCGCCAGCAGCTTGGGCTTTAGAAGCTCCTATAATTCACCCCTCCACTTT. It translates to CASSLGFRSSYNSPLHF.

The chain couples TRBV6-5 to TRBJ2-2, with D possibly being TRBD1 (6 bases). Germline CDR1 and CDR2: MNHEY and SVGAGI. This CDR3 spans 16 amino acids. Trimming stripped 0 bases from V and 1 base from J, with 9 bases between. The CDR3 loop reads CASSYSGAMNTGELFF. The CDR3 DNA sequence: TGTGCCAGCAGTTACTCGGGGGCAATGAACACCGGGGAGCTGTTTTTT.

CDR3: CATSAQQGATEAFF. CDR3 bases: TGTGCCACCAGCGCGCAACAGGGAGCCACTGAAGCTTTCTTT. This chain connects TRBV15 to TRBJ1-1, with a tentative D call TRBD1 (6 bases). The V end lost 5 bases, the J end lost 4 bases, and 14 bases lay between the germline ends. Germline V gives CDR1 LNHNV, CDR2 YYDKDF (reference sequence). CDR3 length: 14 residues.

The DNA of the CDR3 is TGTGCCAGCAGCTTAACGTGGAAGGCGGAGGACTATGGCTACACCTTC. Translated, it gives CASSLTWKAEDYGYTF. The chain is built from TRBV7-3 and TRBJ1-2; D not certain. CDR3 length: 16 residues. The V and J ends lost 0 bases and 3 bases respectively, with 14 bases between them. In germline, CDR1 is SGHTA, CDR2 FQGTGA.

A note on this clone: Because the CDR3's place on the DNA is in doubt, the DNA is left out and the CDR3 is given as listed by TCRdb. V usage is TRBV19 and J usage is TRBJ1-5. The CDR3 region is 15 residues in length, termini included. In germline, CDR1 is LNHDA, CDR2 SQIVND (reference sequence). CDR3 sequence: CASTSERGSNQPQHF.

The CDR3 DNA sequence: TGTGCCAGCAGCGAGAGACAGGGGGTGGACTATGGCTACACCTTC. It encodes CASSERQGVDYGYTF. The rearrangement joins TRBV9 to TRBJ1-2; TRBD1 matches 9 bases. V shed 3 bases, J shed 3 bases, and the junction held 6 bases outside the gene matches. Germline V gene sequence: CDR1 SGDLS, CDR2 YYNGEE. The CDR3 has 15 amino acids.

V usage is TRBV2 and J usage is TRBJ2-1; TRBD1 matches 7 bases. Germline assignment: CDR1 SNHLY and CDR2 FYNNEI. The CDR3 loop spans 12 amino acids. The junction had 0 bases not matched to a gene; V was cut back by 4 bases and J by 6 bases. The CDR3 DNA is TGTGCCAGCAGTGGGGACAGCAATGAGCAGTTCTTC. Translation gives CASSGDSNEQFF. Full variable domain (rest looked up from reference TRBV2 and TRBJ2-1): EPEVTQTPSHQVTQMGQEVILRCVPISNHLYFYWYRQILGQKVEFLVSFYNNEISEKSEIFDDQFSVERPDGSNFTLKIRSTKLEDSAMYFCASSGDSNEQFFGPGTRLTVL.

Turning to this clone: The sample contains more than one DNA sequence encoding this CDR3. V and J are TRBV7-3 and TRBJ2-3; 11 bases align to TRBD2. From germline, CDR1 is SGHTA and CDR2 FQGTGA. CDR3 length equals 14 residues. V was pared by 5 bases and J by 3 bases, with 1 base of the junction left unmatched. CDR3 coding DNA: TGTGCCAGCAGCCTAGCGGGAGGTACAGATACGCAGTATTTT. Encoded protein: CASSLAGGTDTQYF. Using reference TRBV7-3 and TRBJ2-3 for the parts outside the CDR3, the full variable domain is GAGVSQTPSNKVTEKGKYVELRCDPISGHTALYWYRQSLGQGPEFLIYFQGTGAADDSGLPNDRFFAVRPEGSVSTLKIQRTERGDSAVYLCASSLAGGTDTQYFGPGTRLTVL.

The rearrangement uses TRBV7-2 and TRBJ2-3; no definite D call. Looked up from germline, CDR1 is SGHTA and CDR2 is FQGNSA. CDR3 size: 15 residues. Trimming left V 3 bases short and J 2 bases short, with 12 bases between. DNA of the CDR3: TGTGCCAGCAGCTTCGGAGCCGGAATCACAGATACGCAGTATTTT. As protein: CASSFGAGITDTQYF.

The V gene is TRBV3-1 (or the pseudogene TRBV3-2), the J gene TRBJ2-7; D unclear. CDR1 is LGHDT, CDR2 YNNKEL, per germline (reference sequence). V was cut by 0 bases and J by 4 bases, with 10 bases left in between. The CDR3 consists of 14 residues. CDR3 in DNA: TGTGCCAGCAGCCAAGATTCGGGTGATTACGAGCAGTACTTC. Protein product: CASSQDSGDYEQYF.

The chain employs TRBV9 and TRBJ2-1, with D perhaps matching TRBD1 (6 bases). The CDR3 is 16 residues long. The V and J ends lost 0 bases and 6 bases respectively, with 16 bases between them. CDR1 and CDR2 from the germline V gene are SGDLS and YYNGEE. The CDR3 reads CASSVGGRGFSNEQFF. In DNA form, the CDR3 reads TGTGCCAGCAGCGTAGGCGGCAGGGGATTTAGCAATGAGCAGTTCTTC. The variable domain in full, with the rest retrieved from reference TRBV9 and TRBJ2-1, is DSGVTQTPKHLITATGQRVTLRCSPRSGDLSVYWYQQSLDQGLQFLIQYYNGEERAKGNILERFSAQQFPDLHSELNLSSLELGDSALYFCASSVGGRGFSNEQFFGPGTRLTVL.

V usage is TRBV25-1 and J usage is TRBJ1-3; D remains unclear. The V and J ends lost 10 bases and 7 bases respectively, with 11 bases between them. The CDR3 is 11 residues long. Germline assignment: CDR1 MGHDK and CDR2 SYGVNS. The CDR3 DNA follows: TGTGCCACCCAGGAGGTCAACACCATATATTTT. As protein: CATQEVNTIYF.

The CDR3 region is CASSIGARVGEKLFF. Written as DNA, the CDR3 is TGTGCCAGTAGTATAGGGGCCAGGGTCGGCGAAAAACTGTTTTTT. The chain employs TRBV19 and TRBJ1-4; D perhaps matches TRBD1 (5 bases). V was cut by 1 base and J by 8 bases, with 14 bases left in between. This CDR3 has 15 residues. The V gene's germline CDR1 is LNHDA and CDR2 SQIVND (reference sequence).

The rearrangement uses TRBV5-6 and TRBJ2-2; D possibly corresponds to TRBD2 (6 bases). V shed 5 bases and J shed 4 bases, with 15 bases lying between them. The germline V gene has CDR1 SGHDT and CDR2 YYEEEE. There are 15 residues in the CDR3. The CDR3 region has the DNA TGTGCCAGCAGTTTTCGAGGAGCGGGCACCGGGGAGCTGTTTTTT. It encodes CASSFRGAGTGELFF.

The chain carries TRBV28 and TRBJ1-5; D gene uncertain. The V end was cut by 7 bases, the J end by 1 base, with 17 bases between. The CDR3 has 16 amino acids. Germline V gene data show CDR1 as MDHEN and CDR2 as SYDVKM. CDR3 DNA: TGTGCCAGCACCTTGGGTCTCGGAGGGAGCAATCAGCCCCAGCATTTT. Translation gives CASTLGLGGSNQPQHF.

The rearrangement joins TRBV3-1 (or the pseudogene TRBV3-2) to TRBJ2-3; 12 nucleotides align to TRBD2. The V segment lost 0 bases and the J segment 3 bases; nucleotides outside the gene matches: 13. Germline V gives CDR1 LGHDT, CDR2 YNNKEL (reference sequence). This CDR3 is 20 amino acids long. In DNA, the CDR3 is TGTGCCAGCAGCCAAGATCCGGCTAGCGGGGGGGCCCGTGGTACAGATACGCAGTATTTT. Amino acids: CASSQDPASGGARGTDTQYF.

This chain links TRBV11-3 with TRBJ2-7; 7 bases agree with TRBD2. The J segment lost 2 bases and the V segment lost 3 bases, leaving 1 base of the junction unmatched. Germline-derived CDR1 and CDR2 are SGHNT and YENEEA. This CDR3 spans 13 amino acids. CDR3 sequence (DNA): TGTGCCAGCAGCTTCAGCGGGGCCTACGAGCAGTACTTC. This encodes CASSFSGAYEQYF. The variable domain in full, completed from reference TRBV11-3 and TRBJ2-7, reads EAGVVQSPRYKIIEKKQPVAFWCNPISGHNTLYWYLQNLGQGPELLIRYENEEAVDDSQLPKDRFSAERLKGVDSTLKIQPAELGDSAVYLCASSFSGAYEQYFGPGTRLTVT.

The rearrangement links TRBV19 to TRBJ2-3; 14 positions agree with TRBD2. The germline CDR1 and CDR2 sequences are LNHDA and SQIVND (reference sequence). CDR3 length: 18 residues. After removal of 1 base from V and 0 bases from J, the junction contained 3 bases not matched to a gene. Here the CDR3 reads CASSIGTSGGTSTDTQYF. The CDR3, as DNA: TGTGCCAGTAGTATAGGGACTAGCGGGGGGACTAGCACAGATACGCAGTATTTT.

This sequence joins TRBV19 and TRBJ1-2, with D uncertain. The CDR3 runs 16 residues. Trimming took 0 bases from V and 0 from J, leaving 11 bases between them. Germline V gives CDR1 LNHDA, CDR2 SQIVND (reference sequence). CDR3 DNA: TGTGCCAGTAGTATAGAGGGCCGATATCCTAACTATGGCTACACCTTC. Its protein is CASSIEGRYPNYGYTF.

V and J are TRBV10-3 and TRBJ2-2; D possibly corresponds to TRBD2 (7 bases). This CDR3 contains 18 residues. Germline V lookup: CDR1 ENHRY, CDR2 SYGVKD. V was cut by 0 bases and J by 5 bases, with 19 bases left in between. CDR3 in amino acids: CAISESTLRGPETGELFF. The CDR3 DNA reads TGTGCCATCAGTGAGTCGACCCTGCGGGGGCCTGAAACCGGGGAGCTGTTTTTT.

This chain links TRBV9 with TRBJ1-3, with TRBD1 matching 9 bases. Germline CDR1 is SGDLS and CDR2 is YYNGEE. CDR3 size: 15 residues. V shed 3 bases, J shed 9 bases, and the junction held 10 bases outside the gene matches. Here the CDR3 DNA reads TGTGCCAGCAGCGCACTGACAGGGGGAGATAGCACCATATATTTT. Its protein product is CASSALTGGDSTIYF.

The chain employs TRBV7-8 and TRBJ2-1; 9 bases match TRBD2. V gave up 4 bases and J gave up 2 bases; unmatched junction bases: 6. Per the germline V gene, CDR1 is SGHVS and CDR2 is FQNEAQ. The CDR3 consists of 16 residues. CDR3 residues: CASSSQREVTYNEQFF. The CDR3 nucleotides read TGTGCCAGCAGCTCCCAGCGGGAGGTTACCTACAATGAGCAGTTCTTC.

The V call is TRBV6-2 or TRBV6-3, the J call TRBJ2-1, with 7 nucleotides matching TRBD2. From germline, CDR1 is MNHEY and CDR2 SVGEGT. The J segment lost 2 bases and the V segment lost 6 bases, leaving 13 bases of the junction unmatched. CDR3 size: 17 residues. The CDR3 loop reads CASSPLAALGPYNEQFF. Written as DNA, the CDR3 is TGTGCCAGCAGCCCTCTAGCGGCCCTAGGCCCCTACAATGAGCAGTTCTTC.

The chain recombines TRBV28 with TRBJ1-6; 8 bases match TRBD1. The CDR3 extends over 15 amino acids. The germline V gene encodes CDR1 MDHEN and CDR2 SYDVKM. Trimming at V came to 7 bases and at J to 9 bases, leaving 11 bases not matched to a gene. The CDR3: CASTRTGIARSPLHF. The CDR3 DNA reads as TGTGCCAGCACCCGGACAGGGATAGCTCGTTCACCCCTCCACTTT.

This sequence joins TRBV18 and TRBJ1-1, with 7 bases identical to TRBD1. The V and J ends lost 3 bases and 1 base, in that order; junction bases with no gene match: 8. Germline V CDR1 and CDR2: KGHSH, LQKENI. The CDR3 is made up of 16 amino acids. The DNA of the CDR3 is TGTGCCAGCTCACCGTCGACGACAGGGTCGAACACTGAAGCTTTCTTT. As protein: CASSPSTTGSNTEAFF.